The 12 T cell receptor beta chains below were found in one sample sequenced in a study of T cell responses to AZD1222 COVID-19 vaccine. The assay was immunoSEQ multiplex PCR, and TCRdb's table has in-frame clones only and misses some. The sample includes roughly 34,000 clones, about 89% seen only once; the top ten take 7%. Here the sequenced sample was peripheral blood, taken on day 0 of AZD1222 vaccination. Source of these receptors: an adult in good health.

For the CDR3, the DNA is TGTGCCAGCTCCTCCTCGTCCCGGGACAGCGCACTCAACCCGGGGGAGCTGTTTTTT. Translation: CASSSSSRDSALNPGELFF. This chain links TRBV18 with TRBJ2-2, with 7 bases identical to TRBD1. The germline V gene has CDR1 KGHSH and CDR2 LQKENI. The CDR3 length is 19 residues. The V segment lost 6 bases and the J segment 8 bases; nucleotides outside the gene matches: 24.

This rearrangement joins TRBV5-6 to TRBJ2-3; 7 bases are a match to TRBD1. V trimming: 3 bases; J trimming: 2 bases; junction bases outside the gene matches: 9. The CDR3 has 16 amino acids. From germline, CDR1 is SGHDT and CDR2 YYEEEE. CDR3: CASSSDPGQNTDTQYF. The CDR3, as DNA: TGTGCCAGCAGCTCAGATCCGGGACAGAACACAGATACGCAGTATTTT. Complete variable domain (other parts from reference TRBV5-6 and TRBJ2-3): DAGVTQSPTHLIKTRGQQVTLRCSPKSGHDTVSWYQQALGQGPQFIFQYYEEEERQRGNFPDRFSGHQFPNYSSELNVNALLLGDSALYLCASSSDPGQNTDTQYFGPGTRLTVL.

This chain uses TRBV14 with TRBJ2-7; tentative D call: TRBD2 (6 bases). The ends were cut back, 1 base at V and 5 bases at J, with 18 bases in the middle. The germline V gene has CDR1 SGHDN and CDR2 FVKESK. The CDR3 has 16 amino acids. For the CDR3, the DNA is TGTGCCAGCAGCCAAGCTCCACTGGCGGGATCTCACGAGCAGTACTTC. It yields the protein CASSQAPLAGSHEQYF.

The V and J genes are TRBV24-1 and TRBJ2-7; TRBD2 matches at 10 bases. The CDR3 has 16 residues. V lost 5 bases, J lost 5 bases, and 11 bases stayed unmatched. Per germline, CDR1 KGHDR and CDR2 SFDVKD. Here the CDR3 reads CATSGLAGAAKDEQYF. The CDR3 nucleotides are TGTGCCACCAGTGGGCTAGCGGGAGCCGCCAAGGACGAGCAGTACTTC.

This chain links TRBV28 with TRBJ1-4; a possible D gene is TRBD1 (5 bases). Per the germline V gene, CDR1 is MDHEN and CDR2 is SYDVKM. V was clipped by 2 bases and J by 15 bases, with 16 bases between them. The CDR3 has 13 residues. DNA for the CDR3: TGTGCCAGCAGTTTACGGGACCCTCGTATGATGTTTTTT. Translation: CASSLRDPRMMFF.

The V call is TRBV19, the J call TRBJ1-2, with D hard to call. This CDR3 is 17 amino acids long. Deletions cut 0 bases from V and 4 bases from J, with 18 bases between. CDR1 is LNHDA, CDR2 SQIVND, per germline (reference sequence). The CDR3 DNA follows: TGTGCCAGTAGTATAGACTCCCACCTTGTATTGGGCTATGGCTACACCTTC. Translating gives CASSIDSHLVLGYGYTF.

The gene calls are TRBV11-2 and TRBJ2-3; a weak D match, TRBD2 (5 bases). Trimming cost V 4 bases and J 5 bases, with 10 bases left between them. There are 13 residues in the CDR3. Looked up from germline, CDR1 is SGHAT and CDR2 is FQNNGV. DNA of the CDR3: TGTGCCAGCAGCTCGGGAACGGGAGATACGCAGTATTTT. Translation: CASSSGTGDTQYF. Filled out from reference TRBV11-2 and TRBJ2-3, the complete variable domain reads EAGVAQSPRYKIIEKRQSVAFWCNPISGHATLYWYQQILGQGPKLLIQFQNNGVVDDSQLPKDRFSAERLKGVDSTLKIQPAKLEDSAVYLCASSSGTGDTQYFGPGTRLTVL.

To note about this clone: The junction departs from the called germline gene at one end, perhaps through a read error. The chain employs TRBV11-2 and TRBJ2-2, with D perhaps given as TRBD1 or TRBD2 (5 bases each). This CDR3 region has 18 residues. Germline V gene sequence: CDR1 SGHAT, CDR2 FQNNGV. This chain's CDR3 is CASSLEGNTYRNTGELFF. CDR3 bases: TGTGCCAGCAGCCTAGAGGGGAACACCTATAGGAACACCGGGGAGCTGTTTTTT.

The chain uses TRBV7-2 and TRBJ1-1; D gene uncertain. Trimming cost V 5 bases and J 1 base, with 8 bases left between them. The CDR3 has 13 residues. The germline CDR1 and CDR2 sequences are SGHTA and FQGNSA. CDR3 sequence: CASSPGPNTEAFF. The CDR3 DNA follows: TGTGCCAGCAGCCCAGGTCCGAACACTGAAGCTTTCTTT.

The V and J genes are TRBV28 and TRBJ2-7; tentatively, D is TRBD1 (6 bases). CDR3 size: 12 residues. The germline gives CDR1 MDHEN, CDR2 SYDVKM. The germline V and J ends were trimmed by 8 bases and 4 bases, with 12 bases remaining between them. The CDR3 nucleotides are TGTGCCAGCGGTGTGAGGGGGTACGAGCAGTACTTC. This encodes CASGVRGYEQYF.

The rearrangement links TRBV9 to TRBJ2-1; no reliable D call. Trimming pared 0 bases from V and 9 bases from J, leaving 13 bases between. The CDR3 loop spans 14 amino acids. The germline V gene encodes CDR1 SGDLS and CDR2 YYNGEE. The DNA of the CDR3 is TGTGCCAGCAGCGTAGTCGGTGGTTTCAGTGAGCAGTTCTTC. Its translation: CASSVVGGFSEQFF. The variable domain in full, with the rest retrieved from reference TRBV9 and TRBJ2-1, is DSGVTQTPKHLITATGQRVTLRCSPRSGDLSVYWYQQSLDQGLQFLIQYYNGEERAKGNILERFSAQQFPDLHSELNLSSLELGDSALYFCASSVVGGFSEQFFGPGTRLTVL.

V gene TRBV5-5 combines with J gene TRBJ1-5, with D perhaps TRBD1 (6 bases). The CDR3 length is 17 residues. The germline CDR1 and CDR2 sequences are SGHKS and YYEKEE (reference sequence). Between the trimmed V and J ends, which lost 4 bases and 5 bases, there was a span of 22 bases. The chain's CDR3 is CASSPQGGARYDQPQHF. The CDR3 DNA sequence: TGTGCCAGCAGCCCCCAAGGGGGGGCACGTTACGATCAGCCCCAGCATTTT. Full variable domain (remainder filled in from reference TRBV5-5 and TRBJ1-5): DAGVTQSPTHLIKTRGQQVTLRCSPISGHKSVSWYQQVLGQGPQFIFQYYEKEERGRGNFPDRFSARQFPNYSSELNVNALLLGDSALYLCASSPQGGARYDQPQHFGDGTRLSIL.